A selection of T cell receptor beta chains follows, all from one sample in a study of blood T cell repertoires in COVID-19. Repertoires were generated with immunoSEQ multiplex PCR, while TCRdb's copy carries only in-frame clones and drops some. The repertoire holds under 200,000 clones, with about 80% as singletons. The sample consisted of peripheral blood. These receptor sequences come from a man in his 70s with active or convalescent COVID-19. Each CDR3 is given with its conserved first and last residue. D genes are given only for firm matches. For some rows the clone size is stated as once, few or many, or as a class when expanded; others skip it.

d_call	j_call	v_call	clone_size	cdr3_nt	cdr3_aa
TRBD2	TRBJ2-7	TRBV23-1	NA	TGCGCCAGCAGTCAATCATCAGCCTACGGGGGGATCGGGAACGAGCAGTACTTC	CASSQSSAYGGIGNEQYF
NA	TRBJ2-7	TRBV11-3	NA	TGTGCCAGCAGCTGGGGCCCCGGCTGGGAGCAGTACTTC	CASSWGPGWEQYF
NA	TRBJ1-1	TRBV5-5	NA	TGTGCCAGCAGCCCATGGTGGCGGTTCACTGAAGCTTTCTTT	CASSPWWRFTEAFF
NA	TRBJ2-3	TRBV7-3	NA	TGTGCCAGCAGTCGGGTCAGACTTAGCACAGATACGCAGTATTTT	CASSRVRLSTDTQYF
TRBD1	TRBJ2-4	TRBV19	once	TGTGCCAGTAGTATGGACAGGGGGAGAGCCAAAAACATTCAGTACTTC	CASSMDRGRAKNIQYF
TRBD2	TRBJ2-7	TRBV19	NA	TGTGCCAGTACTCCGCGGTGGGTAGCGGGATCCTCCTACGAGCAGTACTTC	CASTPRWVAGSSYEQYF
TRBD1	TRBJ1-2	TRBV28	NA	TGTGCCAGCAGTTCGGGACAGACCAACTATGGCTACACCTTC	CASSSGQTNYGYTF
TRBD2	TRBJ2-1	TRBV7-3	NA	TGTGCCAGCAGCCTTCTAGCGGGAGGTTACAATGAGCAGTTCTTC	CASSLLAGGYNEQFF
NA	TRBJ1-5	TRBV29-1	NA	TGCAGCGTTCGGACACAAAGCAATCAGCCCCAGCATTTT	CSVRTQSNQPQHF
NA	TRBJ2-3	TRBV5-1	NA	TGCGCCAGCGGATTCCAAACAGGGCCAGATACGCAGTATTTT	CASGFQTGPDTQYF